The source of this TCR beta chain is a study of control samples from healthy donors and cancer patients (dated by TCRdb to about 2020). Library preparation was by the immunoSEQ multiplex PCR assay. TCRdb took this table from immuneACCESS and kept in-frame rearrangements with V and J called. Such tables lack part of the clones; where checked against another copy, unresolved V genes explain under half of the gap, and the rest is unexplained. The sample table shows about 18,000 clones, and approximately 80% are seen once. About 29% of the sample lies in the top ten. As regards this clone: The specificity of this receptor is unknown. No much larger clonotype is one base removed from it; base qualities were not supplied.

The germline V gene encodes CDR1 MDHEN and CDR2 SYDVKM. Between the V and J ends, shortened by 6 bases and 4 bases respectively, the junction contains 19 bases. The CDR3 goes from the cysteine to the phenylalanine over 15 residues. Of the read, only the CDR3 DNA is kept; its 45 bases are in frame from base 1. The TCR originated in an older woman with lung cancer. The rearrangement joined TRBV28 to TRBJ2-7, with TRBD2 tentatively as D gene (5 bases match). Sequenced input: PBMCs. The nucleotides are TGTGCCAGCAGGTCCCCTGCCGGACTCAGGTACGAGCAGTACTTC. This is translated as CASRSPAGLRYEQYF.